This T cell receptor (beta chain) is from a study of blood T cell repertoires in COVID-19 (dated by TCRdb to the early 2020s). The study in broad terms: Collaborator samples came from the United States, Italy and Spain and covered acute and convalescent phases of COVID-19. Where available, HLA class I and class II types were obtained from metadata supplied by the sample provider rather than from assay-based typing. The prospective study material was composed of cDNA or gDNA derived from T cells, B-cell-depleted T cells, or PBMCs. The repertoires were released in a freely available public database intended as a resource for research on the immune response to SARS-CoV-2. The samples were drawn from two sources: the first 160 participants of the ongoing ImmuneRACE study, and about 1,300 subjects contributed by 6 global collaborators. The dataset comprised deeply sampled blood TCRbeta repertoires from subjects exposed to, actively infected with, or recovered from COVID-19. Nearly every sample came with metadata listing a de-identified subject ID, COVID-19 status, age in years and sex.

Inclusive of the bounding cysteine and phenylalanine, the CDR3 is 13 residues long. The sequence is cut down to CDR3 DNA, 39 bases in frame from base 1. TCRbeta CDR3 regions were amplified from genomic DNA by means of the immunoSEQ Assay, a bias-controlled multiplex PCR. In the paper's pipeline: Within the assay, amplification of reference gene primers was used to estimate how many nucleated cells each sample contained. To quantify the absolute abundance of each unique TCRbeta CDR3 rearrangement, sequence reads were collapsed and filtered. For each sample, productive Simpson clonality was calculated as the square root of Simpson's diversity index across productive rearrangements. TCRdb limited this immuneACCESS table to in-frame rearrangements with V and J called. A share of clones is missing; checked studies link under half to unresolved V genes, and the rest is unexplained. That table supplies the V and J calls and clone size; D and trimming were determined from the DNA. The sample table holds tens of thousands of clones, of which 86% were seen once. The ten most abundant clones make up approximately 11% of the sample.

Each collaborating institution followed its own protocols to collect whole blood in K2EDTA tubes. For TCRbeta analysis, collaborators shipped samples as frozen whole blood, isolated PBMCs, or DNA extracted from either of those sample types. The investigation overall reported the following: How much clinical and demographic metadata was included differed by source and by participant, and the metadata was provided uncurated.

A note on this clone: Its antigen is unknown. No base quality values were provided; no much bigger clone lies one nucleotide off.

This TCR was sampled from a man aged 70 or older with active or convalescent COVID-19. The sample comprised peripheral blood. This chain joins TRBV21-1 to TRBJ2-3; the table's D call, TRBD1, has no DNA check behind it. TRBV21-1 is designated a pseudogene. Read as DNA, the sequence is TGTGCACACGACAGGGCAAGTCCCCATACGCAGTATTTT. This yields the protein CAHDRASPHTQYF.